This T cell receptor beta chain was sequenced in a study of shared clonotypes between healthy human individuals. CDR1 is SGHNT and CDR2 is YENEEA in the germline V gene. The CDR3 sequence is 16 residues long. The V and J ends lost 3 bases and 2 bases, in that order; junction bases with no gene match: 2. Data came from immunoSEQ multiplex PCR; TCRdb stores just in-frame clones and leaves some out. The profile covers roughly 2,300,000 clones, with 92% appearing a single time and around 0.38% taken by the ten largest. The rearrangement links TRBV11-3 to TRBJ2-2; 11 nucleotides agree with TRBD2. Sequenced input: naive CD4+ T cells from PBMCs. Subset here: CD45RA+ positively selected. The clonotype comes from a man aged 18 to 29 in good health. Some clones in this sample may be carry-over from other donors' samples. Here the CDR3 reads CASSFLAGGNTGELFF. The CDR3 bases are TGTGCCAGCAGCTTTCTAGCGGGAGGCAACACCGGGGAGCTGTTTTTT.